This T cell receptor (beta chain) was identified in a study of T cells in Graves' hyperthyroidism and ophthalmopathy. Study-wide results and caveats: Also found in blood were most expanded thyroid clonotypes above 0.001.

V dropped 6 bases and J dropped 2 bases, with 18 bases sitting between them. Germline V gene data show CDR1 as MNHEY and CDR2 as SMNVEV (reference sequence). The CDR3 length is 16 residues. Amplification of TCR beta CDR3 regions was performed using RNA transcripts as template. TCR CDR3 underwent first-round RT-PCR with the HTBI primer set. From the multiplex PCR reads, TCRdb called clonotypes with MiXCR, one entry per CDR3 protein. The sample yields under 800,000 distinct CDR3 sequences, around 13% seen once. This clonotype has only a few counts. Its antigen is as yet unknown. The TCR was taken from a woman under 30 with Graves' hyperthyroidism. The chain carries TRBV27 and TRBJ2-3; D is undetermined. Sequences were obtained from blood. The CDR3 region is CASRVLVFGSTDTQYF. The CDR3 DNA reads TGTGCCAGCAGAGTTCTAGTGTTTGGGTCCACAGATACGCAGTATTTT.